These 8 T cell receptor beta chains were sequenced from one sample in a study of shared clonotypes between healthy human individuals. The method was immunoSEQ multiplex PCR; TCRdb's version includes in-frame clones alone and lacks a portion of them. The table has approximately 600,000 clones, approximately 95% seen once. CD45RO negativity and positive selection for CCR7 defined naive CD8 cells, a population that excluded terminally differentiated effector memory CD45RA+ cells. Material for sequencing was naive CD8+ T cells sorted from blood. These receptor sequences come from a woman aged 25 to 39 in good health.

This chain connects TRBV2 to TRBJ2-2; 9 positions match TRBD1. Germline CDR1 and CDR2: SNHLY and FYNNEI. Losses at the gene ends were 8 bases for V and 4 bases for J; bases not matched to a gene: 8. The CDR3 sequence is 15 residues long. The CDR3 DNA reads TGTGCCAGCCTGACATGGACAGGGGTCACCGGGGAGCTGTTTTTT. Residues: CASLTWTGVTGELFF.

The rearrangement joins TRBV7-3 to TRBJ2-1; 8 nucleotides match TRBD1. Germline CDR1 SGHTA, CDR2 FQGTGA. The V and J ends lost 5 bases and 4 bases, in that order; junction bases with no gene match: 4. The CDR3 is 14 amino acids. The CDR3 coding sequence is TGTGCCAGCAGCACCGGGACAGGATACAATGAGCAGTTCTTC. It translates to CASSTGTGYNEQFF.

The chain couples TRBV7-2 to TRBJ2-1; TRBD2 matches at 7 bases. Germline values: CDR1 SGHTA, CDR2 FQGNSA. J lost 2 bases, V lost 0 bases, and 1 base had no gene match. This CDR3 is 15 amino acids long. The CDR3 reads CASSLAAGPYNEQFF. The DNA for the CDR3 is TGTGCCAGCAGCTTAGCAGCGGGGCCCTACAATGAGCAGTTCTTC.

The chain is built from TRBV5-8 and TRBJ2-7; maybe TRBD1 (5 bases). V was pared by 1 base and J by 2 bases, with 7 bases between. This CDR3 region has 13 residues. The germline V gene encodes CDR1 SGHTS and CDR2 YDEGEE. As DNA, the CDR3 is TGTGCCAGCAGCTTGTCCAGGGCCTACGAGCAGTACTTC. The encoded protein is CASSLSRAYEQYF.

The CDR3 protein is CASSWGTSGRVEQYF. CDR3 sequence (DNA): TGTGCCAGCAGTTGGGGGACTAGCGGGAGAGTCGAGCAGTACTTC. The V gene is TRBV27, the J gene TRBJ2-7, with TRBD2 matching over 14 bases. The CDR3 has 15 residues. The ends lost 4 bases at V and 6 bases at J; junction bases unmatched: 5. Germline V gene lookup returns CDR1 MNHEY and CDR2 SMNVEV (reference sequence).

This chain connects TRBV15 to TRBJ1-5; D is uncertain. This CDR3 region has 13 residues. The ends were cut back, 3 bases at V and 2 bases at J, with 5 bases in the middle. Germline V gives CDR1 LNHNV, CDR2 YYDKDF (reference sequence). The CDR3 coding sequence is TGTGCCACCAGCAGTGAACGCAATCAGCCCCAGCATTTT. As protein: CATSSERNQPQHF.

V gene TRBV7-9 combines with J gene TRBJ2-6; D ambiguous. Trimming left V 5 bases short and J 4 bases short, with 12 bases between. This CDR3 is built from 15 residues. Germline V gene data show CDR1 as SEHNR and CDR2 as FQNEAQ (reference sequence). As DNA, the CDR3 is TGTGCCAGCAGCCTCCTTCAAGGAGGGGCCAACGTCCTGACTTTC. It is translated as CASSLLQGGANVLTF.

The J gene is TRBJ2-3, the V gene TRBV2; the match to TRBD2 covers 7 bases. The CDR3 is made up of 15 amino acids. With V trimmed by 3 bases and J by 3 bases, 6 bases remained unmatched. CDR1 is SNHLY, CDR2 FYNNEI, per germline. CDR3 sequence (DNA): TGTGCCAGCAGTGAGTTGGGCGGGAGTACAGATACGCAGTATTTT. As protein: CASSELGGSTDTQYF.